These 8 T cell receptor beta chains came from one sample sequenced in a study of cytomegalovirus exposure and HLA in healthy donors. The study ran its PCR with 60 Vbeta and 13 Jbeta primers. The table came from immunoSEQ multiplex PCR; TCRdb's copy has only in-frame clones and leaves some out. The sample consists of around 280,000 clones, approximately 90% of them appearing once. The source material was PBMCs. The receptors were sampled from a woman between 18 and 29 years old in good health and CMV-seronegative.

This chain's CDR3 is CATWGLAGGSDTQYF. DNA of the CDR3: TGTGCCACCTGGGGACTAGCGGGGGGGTCAGATACGCAGTATTTT. The genes are TRBV6-5 and TRBJ2-3; 16 nucleotides align to TRBD2. The V gene end was trimmed by 10 bases and the J gene end by 4 bases; junction bases not matched to a gene: 5. The CDR3 sequence is 15 residues long. Looked up from germline, CDR1 is MNHEY and CDR2 is SVGAGI.

The chain joins TRBV7-9 to TRBJ2-7; a possible D gene is TRBD1 (6 bases). CDR1 is SEHNR and CDR2 is FQNEAQ in the germline V gene (reference sequence). The CDR3 is made up of 13 amino acids. V was shortened by 4 bases and J by 3 bases, with 10 bases between the two germline ends. DNA for the CDR3: TGTGCCAGCAGCTCGGGACAACACTACGAGCAGTACTTC. It specifies CASSSGQHYEQYF.

The CDR3 nucleotides are TGTGCCAGCAGCTTTACCGAGGCATTAGGCTACACCTTC. Protein: CASSFTEALGYTF. The rearrangement links TRBV11-2 to TRBJ1-2, with D unresolved. This CDR3 is 13 amino acids long. The germline V gene encodes CDR1 SGHAT and CDR2 FQNNGV. V was cut by 3 bases and J by 8 bases, with 13 bases left in between.

V gene TRBV7-3 combines with J gene TRBJ2-2; maybe TRBD2 (6 bases). V was cut by 1 base and J by 3 bases, with 9 bases left in between. The germline V gene encodes CDR1 SGHTA and CDR2 FQGTGA. This CDR3 has 15 residues. CDR3 amino acids: CASSLSGGDTGELFF. The CDR3 DNA reads as TGTGCCAGCAGCTTAAGCGGAGGGGACACCGGGGAGCTGTTTTTT.

The J gene is TRBJ2-3, the V gene TRBV9; 14 nucleotides agree with TRBD2. V lost 4 bases to trimming and J lost 6 bases; unmatched junction nucleotides: 7. CDR1 is SGDLS and CDR2 is YYNGEE in the germline V gene. The CDR3 spans 16 residues. The CDR3 is CASSFRLAGGADTQYF. In DNA, the CDR3 is TGTGCCAGCAGCTTCAGACTAGCGGGGGGGGCGGATACGCAGTATTTT.

On this clone: The sample contains more than one DNA sequence encoding this CDR3. CDR3 nucleotide sequence: TGCGCCAGCAGCTTGGTTGCAGGGCCCTACGAGCAGTACTTC. Translation: CASSLVAGPYEQYF. The V gene is TRBV5-1, the J gene TRBJ2-7; D may be TRBD1 (5 bases). Deletions cut 0 bases from V and 2 bases from J, with 9 bases between. In germline, CDR1 is SGHRS, CDR2 YFSETQ. The CDR3 spans 14 residues.

The CDR3: CASSLEGGGAKETQYF. The CDR3 DNA reads TGTGCCAGCAGCTTGGAGGGCGGGGGGGCTAAAGAGACCCAGTACTTC. The chain couples TRBV5-4 to TRBJ2-5, with TRBD2 matching over 9 bases. The CDR3 runs 16 residues. The germline gives CDR1 SGHNT, CDR2 YYREEE (reference sequence). After removal of 0 bases from V and 3 bases from J, the junction contained 6 bases not matched to a gene.

The genes are TRBV19 and TRBJ2-7, with TRBD1 identical over 7 bases. The CDR3 covers 13 residues. Trimming cost V 7 bases and J 2 bases; bases outside gene matches: 5. Germline lookup yields CDR1 LNHDA and CDR2 SQIVND (reference sequence). The CDR3, as DNA: TGTGCCAGTAAGGGGACAGCAACCTACGAGCAGTACTTC. Its translation is CASKGTATYEQYF.